This TCR beta chain was recorded in a study of CD8 T cells in Susac syndrome. General study findings and limits: In its TCR sequencing and HLA analysis, the study acknowledged that the number of individuals was relatively small.

The CDR3 totals 13 residues. Germline V gene sequence: CDR1 SGDLS, CDR2 YYNGEE. V was clipped by 4 bases and J by 6 bases, with 14 bases between them. TCR beta sequences were obtained from blood CD8+ and CD4+ T cells. Isolation of CD8+ and CD4+ T cells was performed negatively, whereas enrichment of TEMRA cells was done by FACS. With regard to this clonotype: Antigen unknown.

After extraction with the RNeasy kit, about 0.45 to 1 ug of the RNA was reverse transcribed using random hexamers. The method of amplification for TCR beta CDR3 was immunoSEQ multiplex PCR, covering 54 Vbeta and 13 Jbeta. TCRdb fed the immunoSEQ multiplex PCR reads into MiXCR, producing one record per CDR3 protein. The profile covers under 200,000 distinct CDR3 sequences, with around 96% appearing a single time and 0.15% to 0.2% taken by the ten largest. The clonotype was recovered from a human donor with multiple sclerosis. Sequenced: CD8+ T cells from PBMCs. V gene TRBV9 combines with J gene TRBJ2-7; either TRBD1 or TRBD2 may supply D (5 bases each). CDR3 in amino acids: CASSPRGGLEQYF. CDR3 DNA sequence: TGTGCCAGCAGCCCCCGGGGCGGGCTCGAGCAGTACTTC.